This record concerns one TCR beta chain sequence. No antigen is known for it. Base qualities are missing; no much larger clone stands one base away. This sample is drawn from a study of blood T cell repertoires in COVID-19 (dated by TCRdb to the early 2020s). About the investigation overall: Samples covering the acute and convalescent phases of COVID-19 were provided by collaborators in the United States, Italy and Spain. Samples were obtained from the ongoing ImmuneRACE study (first 160 participants) and from 950 to 1,500 subjects provided by 6 global collaborators. Sample metadata almost always included a de-identified subject ID, COVID-19 status, age in years and sex. Where available, HLA class I and class II types were taken from metadata supplied by the sample provider and were not determined by assay-based typing. The repertoires were made available in a free public database intended to serve as a resource for research on the immune response to SARS-CoV-2. The prospective study material was composed of cDNA or gDNA derived from T cells, B-cell-depleted T cells, or PBMCs. Deeply sampled blood TCRbeta repertoires from subjects exposed to, actively infected with, or recovered from COVID-19 were included in the dataset.

The immunoSEQ Assay, a bias-controlled multiplex PCR, was used to amplify TCRbeta CDR3 regions from genomic DNA. As for how the authors treated the data: Within the assay, amplification of reference gene primers was used to estimate how many nucleated cells each sample contained. To quantify the absolute abundance of each unique TCRbeta CDR3 rearrangement, sequence reads were collapsed and filtered. Productive Simpson clonality was computed per sample as the square root of Simpson's diversity index over productive rearrangements. This immuneACCESS table, as held by TCRdb, lists in-frame sequences with V and J called but not all clones. Of the missing ones, under half trace to an unresolved V gene in checked studies; the others have no known cause. V and J calls and clone size are given by that table; D and trimming were obtained from the DNA. The sample table shows 210,000 or so clones, and roughly 90% are seen once. The top ten hold about 6.7% of the sample.

The CDR3 numbers 15 residues from cysteine through phenylalanine. Here the CDR3 DNA is all that survives: 45 bases in frame from base 1. The junction shows trimming of 1 base on V and 4 bases on J, plus 12 bases between the germline ends. The germline V gene (reference sequence) gives CDR1 as MNHEY and CDR2 as SMNVEV. Each collaborating institution followed its own protocols to collect whole blood in K2EDTA tubes. Collaborator samples were shipped for TCRbeta analysis as frozen whole blood, isolated PBMCs, or DNA extracted from either sample type. The paper's findings and limits, for the study overall: The quantity of clinical and demographic metadata differed by source and by participant and was supplied without curation.

This TCR derives from a man between 35 and 55 years old with acute or convalescent COVID-19. What was sequenced was peripheral blood. In this chain, TRBV27 is recombined with TRBJ2-3; TRBD1 is possibly the D segment (6 matching bases). This receptor has the CDR3 CASSLWSGVSDTQYF. The nucleotides read TGTGCCAGCAGTTTATGGTCAGGGGTATCAGATACGCAGTATTTT.